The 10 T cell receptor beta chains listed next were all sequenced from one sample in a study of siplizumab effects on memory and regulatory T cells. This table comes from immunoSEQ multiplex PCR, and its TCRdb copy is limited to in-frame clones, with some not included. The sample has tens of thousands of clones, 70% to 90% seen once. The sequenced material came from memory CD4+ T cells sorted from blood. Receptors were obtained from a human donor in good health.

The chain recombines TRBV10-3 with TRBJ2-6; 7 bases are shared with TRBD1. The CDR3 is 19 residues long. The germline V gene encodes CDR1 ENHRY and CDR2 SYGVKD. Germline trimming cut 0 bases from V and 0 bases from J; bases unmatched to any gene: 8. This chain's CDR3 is CAISESMRQGRSGANVLTF. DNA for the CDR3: TGTGCCATCAGTGAGTCAATGCGACAGGGCCGCTCTGGGGCCAACGTCCTGACTTTC.

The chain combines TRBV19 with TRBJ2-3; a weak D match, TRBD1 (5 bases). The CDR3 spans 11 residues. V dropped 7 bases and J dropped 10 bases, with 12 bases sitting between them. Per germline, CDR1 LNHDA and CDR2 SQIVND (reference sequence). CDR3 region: CASTLGAAQYF. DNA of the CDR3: TGTGCCAGTACCCTTGGGGCGGCGCAGTATTTT. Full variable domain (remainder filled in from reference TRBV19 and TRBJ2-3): DGGITQSPKYLFRKEGQNVTLSCEQNLNHDAMYWYRQDPGQGLRLIYYSQIVNDFQKGDIAEGYSVSREKKESFPLTVTSAQKNPTAFYLCASTLGAAQYFGPGTRLTVL.

Here the CDR3 reads CASSGRGHNEQFF. The CDR3 DNA follows: TGTGCCAGCAGTGGTCGGGGCCACAATGAGCAGTTCTTC. This sequence joins TRBV28 and TRBJ2-1; D tentatively fits TRBD1 or TRBD2 (5 bases each). With 5 bases removed from V and 5 bases from J, the gap between germline ends came to 10 bases. Germline V gene lookup returns CDR1 MDHEN and CDR2 SYDVKM. The CDR3 sequence is 13 residues long.

The CDR3 here is CASSLVGTSESNQPQHF. CDR3 sequence (DNA): TGTGCCAGCAGCTTAGTAGGGACCTCCGAGAGCAATCAGCCCCAGCATTTT. This chain uses TRBV7-2 with TRBJ1-5; perhaps TRBD1 as D (5 bases). The CDR3 extends over 17 amino acids. The germline CDR1 and CDR2 sequences are SGHTA and FQGNSA. V gave up 1 base and J gave up 1 base, with 14 bases separating them.

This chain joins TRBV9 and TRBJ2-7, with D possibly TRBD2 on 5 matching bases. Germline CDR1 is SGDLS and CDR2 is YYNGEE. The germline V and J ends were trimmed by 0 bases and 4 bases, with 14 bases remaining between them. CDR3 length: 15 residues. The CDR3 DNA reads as TGTGCCAGCAGCGTAGCAGGCGGGTTCGTTTACGAGCAGTACTTC. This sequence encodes CASSVAGGFVYEQYF.

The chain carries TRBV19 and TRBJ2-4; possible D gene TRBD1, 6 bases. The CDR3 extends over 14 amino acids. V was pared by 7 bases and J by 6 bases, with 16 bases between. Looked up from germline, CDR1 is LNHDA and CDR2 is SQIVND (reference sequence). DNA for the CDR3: TGTGCCAGTACAATGCCGGGACAAGTAAACATTCAGTACTTC. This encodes CASTMPGQVNIQYF.

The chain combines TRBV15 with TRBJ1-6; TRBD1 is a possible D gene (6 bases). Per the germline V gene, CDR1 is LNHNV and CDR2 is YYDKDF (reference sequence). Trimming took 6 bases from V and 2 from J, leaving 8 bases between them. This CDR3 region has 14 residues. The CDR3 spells CATRTGTYNSPLHF. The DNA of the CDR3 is TGTGCCACCAGAACAGGGACCTATAATTCACCCCTCCACTTT.

The CDR3 DNA reads TGCGCCAGCAGCTTGCAGCTAGCGGGGGCCGGGGAGCTGTTTTTT. Its protein is CASSLQLAGAGELFF. The chain joins TRBV5-1 to TRBJ2-2, with 10 bases matching TRBD2. The trim removed 1 base at V and 6 bases at J, leaving 3 bases unmatched. The CDR3 runs 15 residues. Germline CDR1 reads SGHRS; CDR2 reads YFSETQ.

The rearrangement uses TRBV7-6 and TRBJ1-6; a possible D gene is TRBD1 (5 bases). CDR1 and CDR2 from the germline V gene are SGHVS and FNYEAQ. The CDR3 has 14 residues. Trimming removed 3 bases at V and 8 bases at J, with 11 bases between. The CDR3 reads CASSLGGIDSPLHF. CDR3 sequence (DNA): TGTGCCAGCAGCTTGGGGGGGATAGATTCACCCCTCCACTTT.

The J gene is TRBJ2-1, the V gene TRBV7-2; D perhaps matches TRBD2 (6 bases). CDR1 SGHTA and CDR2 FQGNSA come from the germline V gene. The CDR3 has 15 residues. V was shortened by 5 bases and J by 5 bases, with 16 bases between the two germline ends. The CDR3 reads CASSLTSLWNNEQFF. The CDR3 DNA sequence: TGTGCCAGCAGCCTGACTAGTTTATGGAACAATGAGCAGTTCTTC.